This T cell receptor beta chain derives from a study of OX40 agonist ivuxolimab in advanced cancers. Study background: People in dose escalation had one of these cancers: hepatocellular carcinoma, melanoma, renal cell or head and neck cancer. Earlier anti-PD-1, anti-PD-L1 or anti-CTLA-4 therapy was permitted; roughly 40% had received some. Study-wide points: Clonal expansion by week 6 occurred in CD4+ and CD8+ blood T cells (at 0.1 to 3.0 mg/kg).

Comments on this clone: Its matching antigen is unknown.

Only in-frame clones appear in the TCRdb table, and some are missing; sequencing was by immunoSEQ multiplex PCR. Among 55,000 to 90,000 clones listed, 70% to 90% were seen once. Excluded were patients having autoimmune disease history or systemic immunosuppression. Germline CDR1 reads MNHNS; CDR2 reads SASEGT. The CDR3 totals 15 residues. Trimming at V came to 4 bases and at J to 5 bases, leaving 10 bases not matched to a gene. The sequenced sample was CD4+ or CD8+ T cells sorted from blood, obtained in a trial of the OX40 agonist ivuxolimab. This chain links TRBV6-1 with TRBJ1-2; 7 nucleotides match TRBD1. This receptor was obtained from an adult with an advanced solid tumor such as melanoma, head and neck, liver or kidney cancer. CDR3 sequence (DNA): TGTGCCAGCAGTGTTCAGGAGGGGGCGCAATATGGCTACACCTTC. Its protein product is CASSVQEGAQYGYTF.